What follows are 8 T cell receptor beta chains derived from one specimen sequenced in a study of blood T cells in healthy people across ages. For the second PCR, which ran for roughly 7 to 11 cycles, a sample-barcoded 5' primer and a J-beta primer mix were used. TCRdb passed the 5' RACE reads through MiXCR, listing each CDR3 protein once. The sample carries 1,500,000 or so distinct CDR3 sequences, 35% to 45% recorded once. The sequencing input was blood. Receptor source: a woman aged 18-35 years in good health.

The chain carries TRBV27 and TRBJ2-1; D is unclear. CDR3 length: 15 amino acids. Trimming removed 2 bases from V and 10 bases from J, with 18 bases in between. Germline values: CDR1 MNHEY, CDR2 SMNVEV (reference sequence). CDR3 in amino acids: CASSLKKGPLREQFF. For the CDR3, the DNA is TGTGCCAGCAGTTTAAAGAAAGGTCCGCTGCGCGAGCAGTTCTTC.

In this sample, this clonotype turned up a few times. This sequence joins TRBV11-3 and TRBJ2-1; 10 bases agree with TRBD2. The CDR3 extends over 16 amino acids. Germline-derived CDR1 and CDR2 are SGHNT and YENEEA. Unmatched junction bases numbered 8, after V lost 3 bases and J lost 6 bases. CDR3 bases: TGTGCCAGCAGCTTCAGCACTAGCGGGATTAGCAATGAGCAGTTCTTC. Protein product: CASSFSTSGISNEQFF.

The V and J genes are TRBV7-2 and TRBJ1-4, with 7 bases lining up with TRBD1. With 3 bases clipped from V and 2 bases from J, the junction kept 6 bases outside the gene matches. CDR3 length equals 16 residues. Germline CDR1 and CDR2: SGHTA and FQGNSA. The CDR3 reads CASSFGTAFTNEKLFF. The CDR3 DNA follows: TGTGCCAGCAGCTTTGGGACAGCCTTTACTAATGAAAAACTGTTTTTT.

This clonotype was seen a few times. The CDR3: CASSLTGGGSNQPQHF. The CDR3 DNA follows: TGTGCCAGCAGTTTGACAGGGGGAGGGAGCAATCAGCCCCAGCATTTT. V gene TRBV6-6 combines with J gene TRBJ1-5; TRBD1 agrees at 9 bases. The V and J ends lost 4 bases and 1 base, in that order; junction bases with no gene match: 5. The CDR3 runs to 16 residues. Germline V gene lookup returns CDR1 MNHNY and CDR2 SVGAGI (reference sequence).

This clonotype appeared a few times. The V gene is TRBV11-2, the J gene TRBJ2-1, with TRBD2 matching over 9 bases. This CDR3 has 14 amino acids. Trimming removed 4 bases from V and 6 bases from J; junction bases left unmatched: 4. The V gene's germline CDR1 is SGHAT and CDR2 FQNNGV. CDR3 in DNA: TGTGCCAGCAGCTATCTAGCGGGATTCAATGAGCAGTTCTTC. Translating it yields CASSYLAGFNEQFF.

The gene calls are TRBV11-3 and TRBJ2-3; perhaps TRBD1 as D (5 bases). This CDR3 region has 15 residues. Trimming cost V 5 bases and J 2 bases, with 14 bases left between them. Per the germline V gene, CDR1 is SGHNT and CDR2 is YENEEA. The CDR3 sequence is CASSLDRAPTDTQYF. CDR3 coding DNA: TGTGCCAGCAGCCTTGACAGAGCTCCCACAGATACGCAGTATTTT.

The rearrangement uses TRBV7-2 and TRBJ2-1; the D gene is possibly TRBD2 (7 bases). This CDR3 comprises 15 residues. CDR1 is SGHTA and CDR2 is FQGNSA in the germline V gene. V dropped 4 bases and J dropped 4 bases, with 14 bases sitting between them. The CDR3 protein is CASSSRGGTYNEQFF. DNA for the CDR3: TGTGCCAGCAGCTCTAGGGGGGGGACATACAATGAGCAGTTCTTC.

This clonotype was observed a handful of times. This chain joins TRBV12-3 or TRBV12-4 and TRBJ2-1; D perhaps matches TRBD2 (5 bases). This CDR3 has 16 amino acids. The germline V and J ends were trimmed by 3 bases and 6 bases, with 18 bases remaining between them. The CDR3 DNA reads TGTGCCAGCAGTTTCGATACTAGATCGTTAGGCAATGAGCAGTTCTTC. Translating gives CASSFDTRSLGNEQFF.